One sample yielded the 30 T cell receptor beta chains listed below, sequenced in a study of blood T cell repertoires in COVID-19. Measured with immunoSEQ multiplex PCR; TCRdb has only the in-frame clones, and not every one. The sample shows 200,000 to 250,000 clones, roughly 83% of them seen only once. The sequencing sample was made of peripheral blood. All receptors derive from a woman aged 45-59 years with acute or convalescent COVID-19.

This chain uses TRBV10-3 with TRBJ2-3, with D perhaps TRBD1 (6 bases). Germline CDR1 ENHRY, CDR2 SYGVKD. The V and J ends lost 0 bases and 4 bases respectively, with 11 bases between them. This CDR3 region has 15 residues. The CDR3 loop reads CAISESQGHPDTQYF. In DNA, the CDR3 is TGTGCCATCAGTGAGTCCCAGGGGCACCCAGATACGCAGTATTTT.

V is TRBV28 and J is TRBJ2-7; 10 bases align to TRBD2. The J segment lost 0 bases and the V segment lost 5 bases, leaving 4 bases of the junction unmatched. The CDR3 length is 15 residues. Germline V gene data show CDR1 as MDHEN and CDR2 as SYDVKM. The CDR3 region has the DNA TGTGCCAGCAGTAGCGAGCGGGGGGGCTCCTACGAGCAGTACTTC. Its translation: CASSSERGGSYEQYF.

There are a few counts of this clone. The CDR3 DNA reads TGTGCCAGCAGCTCGGAATACAGGGGTTCACCCCTCCACTTT. Amino acids: CASSSEYRGSPLHF. The chain joins TRBV5-5 to TRBJ1-6; 7 bases line up with TRBD1. Germline CDR1 is SGHKS and CDR2 is YYEKEE (reference sequence). Germline trimming cut 3 bases from V and 9 bases from J; bases unmatched to any gene: 6. The CDR3 is 14 residues long.

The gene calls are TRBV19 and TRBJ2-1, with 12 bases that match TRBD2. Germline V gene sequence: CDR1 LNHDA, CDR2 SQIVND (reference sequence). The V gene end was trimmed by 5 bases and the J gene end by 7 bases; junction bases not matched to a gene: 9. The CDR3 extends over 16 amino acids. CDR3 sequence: CASSVLAGGRDNEQFF. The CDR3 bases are TGTGCCAGTAGTGTCCTAGCGGGGGGGCGGGATAATGAGCAGTTCTTC.

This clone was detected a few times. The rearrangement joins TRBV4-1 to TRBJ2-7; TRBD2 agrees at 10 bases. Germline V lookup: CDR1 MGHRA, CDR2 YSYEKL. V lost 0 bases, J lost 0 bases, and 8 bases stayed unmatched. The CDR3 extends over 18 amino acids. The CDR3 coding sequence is TGCGCCAGCAGCCAAGAGGCTAGCGGGGGTGCTAGCTCCTACGAGCAGTACTTC. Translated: CASSQEASGGASSYEQYF.

The CDR3 coding sequence is TGTGCCAGCAGCCAAGCTCCGGGCCAGCGGAGGGGGCTTAATGAAAAACTGTTTTTT. Its protein is CASSQAPGQRRGLNEKLFF. The V gene is TRBV4-2, the J gene TRBJ1-4; TRBD1 matches 7 bases. V lost 1 base, J lost 4 bases, and 15 bases stayed unmatched. Germline lookup yields CDR1 LGHNA and CDR2 YNFKEQ. This CDR3 has 19 amino acids.

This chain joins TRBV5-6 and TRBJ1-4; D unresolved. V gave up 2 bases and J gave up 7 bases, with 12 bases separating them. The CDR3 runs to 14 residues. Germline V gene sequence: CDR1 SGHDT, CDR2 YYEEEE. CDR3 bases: TGTGCCAGCAGCTTCAGCGGAGGCGTTGAAAAACTGTTTTTT. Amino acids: CASSFSGGVEKLFF. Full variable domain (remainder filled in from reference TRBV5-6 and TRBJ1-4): DAGVTQSPTHLIKTRGQQVTLRCSPKSGHDTVSWYQQALGQGPQFIFQYYEEEERQRGNFPDRFSGHQFPNYSSELNVNALLLGDSALYLCASSFSGGVEKLFFGSGTQLSVL.

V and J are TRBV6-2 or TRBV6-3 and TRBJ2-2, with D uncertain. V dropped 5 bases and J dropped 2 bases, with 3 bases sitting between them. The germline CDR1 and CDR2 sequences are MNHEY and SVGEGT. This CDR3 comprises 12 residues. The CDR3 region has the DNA TGTGCCAGCAGTACAAACACCGGGGAGCTGTTTTTT. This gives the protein CASSTNTGELFF.

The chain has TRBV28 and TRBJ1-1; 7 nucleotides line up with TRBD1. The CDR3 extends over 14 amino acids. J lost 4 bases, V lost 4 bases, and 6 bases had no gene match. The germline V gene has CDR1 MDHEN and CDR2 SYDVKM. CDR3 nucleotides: TGTGCCAGCAGTTGGACACAGGGGAGCACTGAAGCTTTCTTT. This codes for CASSWTQGSTEAFF.

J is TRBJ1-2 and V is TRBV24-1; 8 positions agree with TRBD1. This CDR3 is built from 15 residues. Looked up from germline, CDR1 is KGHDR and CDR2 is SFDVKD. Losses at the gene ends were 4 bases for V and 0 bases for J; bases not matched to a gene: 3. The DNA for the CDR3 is TGTGCCACCAGTGACGCAGGGGGCGCTAACTATGGCTACACCTTC. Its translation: CATSDAGGANYGYTF.

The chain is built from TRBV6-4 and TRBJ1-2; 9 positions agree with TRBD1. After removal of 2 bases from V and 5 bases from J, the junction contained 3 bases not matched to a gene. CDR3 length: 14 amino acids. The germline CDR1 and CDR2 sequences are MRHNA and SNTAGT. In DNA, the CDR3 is TGTGCCAGCAGTGACGGACAGGGGCCGTATGGCTACACCTTC. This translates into CASSDGQGPYGYTF.

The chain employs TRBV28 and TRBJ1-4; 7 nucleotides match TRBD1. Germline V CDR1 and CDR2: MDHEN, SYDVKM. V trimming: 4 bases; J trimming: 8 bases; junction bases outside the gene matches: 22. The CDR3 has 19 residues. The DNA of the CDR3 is TGTGCCAGCAGTTCCGAACCCCGGACAGGCTCGGCATCAGCCGAAAAACTGTTTTTT. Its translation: CASSSEPRTGSASAEKLFF.

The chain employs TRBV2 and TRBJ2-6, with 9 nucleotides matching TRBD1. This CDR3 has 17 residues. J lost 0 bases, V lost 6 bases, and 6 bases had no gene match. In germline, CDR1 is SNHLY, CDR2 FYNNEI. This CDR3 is CASRPGQGISGANVLTF. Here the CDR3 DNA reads TGTGCCAGCAGACCGGGACAGGGAATCTCTGGGGCCAACGTCCTGACTTTC.

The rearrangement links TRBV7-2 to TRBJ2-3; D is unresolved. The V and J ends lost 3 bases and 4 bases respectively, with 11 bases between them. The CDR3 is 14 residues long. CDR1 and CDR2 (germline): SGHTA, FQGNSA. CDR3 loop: CASSFLAPPDTQYF. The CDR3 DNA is TGTGCCAGCAGCTTTTTGGCCCCCCCAGATACGCAGTATTTT.

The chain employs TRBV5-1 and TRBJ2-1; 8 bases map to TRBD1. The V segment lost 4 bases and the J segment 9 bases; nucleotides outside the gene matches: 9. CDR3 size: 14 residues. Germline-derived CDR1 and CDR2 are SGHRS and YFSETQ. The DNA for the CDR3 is TGCGCCAGCAGCGTAGCGGACGGACAGGGTGAGCAGTTCTTC. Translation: CASSVADGQGEQFF.

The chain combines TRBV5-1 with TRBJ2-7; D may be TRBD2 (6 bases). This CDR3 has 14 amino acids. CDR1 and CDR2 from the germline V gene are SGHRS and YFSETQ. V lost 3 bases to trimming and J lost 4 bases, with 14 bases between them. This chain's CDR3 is CASSSGVTGYEQYF. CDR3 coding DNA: TGCGCCAGCAGCTCGGGAGTGACCGGGTACGAGCAGTACTTC.

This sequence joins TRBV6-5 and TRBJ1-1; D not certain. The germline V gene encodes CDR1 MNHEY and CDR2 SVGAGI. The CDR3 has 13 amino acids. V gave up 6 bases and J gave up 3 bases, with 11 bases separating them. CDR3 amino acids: CASRNHRDTEAFF. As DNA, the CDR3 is TGTGCCAGCAGGAACCATCGGGACACTGAAGCTTTCTTT.

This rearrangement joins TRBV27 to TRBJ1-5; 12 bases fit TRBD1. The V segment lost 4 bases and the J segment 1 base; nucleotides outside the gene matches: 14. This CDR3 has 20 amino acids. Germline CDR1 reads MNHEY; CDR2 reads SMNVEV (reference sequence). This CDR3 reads CASSSRRGQGASWSNQPQHF. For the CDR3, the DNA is TGTGCCAGCAGTTCCCGCCGGGGACAGGGGGCGAGTTGGAGCAATCAGCCCCAGCATTTT.

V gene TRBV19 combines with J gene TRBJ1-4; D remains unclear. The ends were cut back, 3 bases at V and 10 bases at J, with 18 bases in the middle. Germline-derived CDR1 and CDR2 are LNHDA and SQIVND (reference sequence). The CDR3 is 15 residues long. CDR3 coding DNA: TGTGCCAGTAGTATGATGCGGTCAATTGGAGGAAAACTGTTTTTT. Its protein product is CASSMMRSIGGKLFF.

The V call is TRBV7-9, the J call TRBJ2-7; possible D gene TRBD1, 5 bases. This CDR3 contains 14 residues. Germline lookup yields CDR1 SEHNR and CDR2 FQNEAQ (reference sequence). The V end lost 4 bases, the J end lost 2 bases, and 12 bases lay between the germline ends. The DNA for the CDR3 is TGTGCCAGCAGCTCAGGGCCCACCACCTACGAGCAGTACTTC. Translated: CASSSGPTTYEQYF. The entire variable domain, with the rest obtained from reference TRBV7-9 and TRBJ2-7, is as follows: DTGVSQNPRHKITKRGQNVTFRCDPISEHNRLYWYRQTLGQGPEFLTYFQNEAQLEKSRLLSDRFSAERPKGSFSTLEIQRTEQGDSAMYLCASSSGPTTYEQYFGPGTRLTVT.

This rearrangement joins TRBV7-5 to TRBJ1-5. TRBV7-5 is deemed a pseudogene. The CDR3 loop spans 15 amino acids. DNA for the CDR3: TGTGTCAGAAGCTCTAGAGTTGGCAGTAATCAGCCCCAGCATTTT. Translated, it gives CVRSSRVGSNQPQHF.

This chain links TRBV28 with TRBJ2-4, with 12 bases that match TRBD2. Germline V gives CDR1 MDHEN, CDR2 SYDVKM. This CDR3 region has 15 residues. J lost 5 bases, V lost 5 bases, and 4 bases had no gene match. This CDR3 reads CASSVTSGSQNIQYF. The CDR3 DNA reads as TGTGCCAGCAGTGTGACTAGCGGGAGCCAAAACATTCAGTACTTC.

The CDR3 DNA sequence: TGTGCCAGCAGTCCCGGGACAGGGTCTGAAGCTTTCTTT. It specifies CASSPGTGSEAFF. This sequence joins TRBV28 and TRBJ1-1, with 9 bases matching TRBD1. The germline gives CDR1 MDHEN, CDR2 SYDVKM. J was trimmed by 6 bases and V by 5 bases; bases with no gene match: 4. The CDR3 has 13 amino acids.

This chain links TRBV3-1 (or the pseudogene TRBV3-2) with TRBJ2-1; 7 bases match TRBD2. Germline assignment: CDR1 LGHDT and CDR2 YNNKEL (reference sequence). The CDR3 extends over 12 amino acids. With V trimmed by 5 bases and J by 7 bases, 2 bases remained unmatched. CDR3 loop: CASSNSGNEQFF. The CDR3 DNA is TGTGCCAGCAGCAATAGCGGGAATGAGCAGTTCTTC.

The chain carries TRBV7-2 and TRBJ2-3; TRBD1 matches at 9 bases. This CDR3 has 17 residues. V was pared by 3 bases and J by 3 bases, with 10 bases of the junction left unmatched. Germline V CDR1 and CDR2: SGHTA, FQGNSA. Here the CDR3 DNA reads TGTGCCAGCAGCTTTTGGACCGGGACAGGGAGGACAGATACGCAGTATTTT. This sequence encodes CASSFWTGTGRTDTQYF.

The CDR3, as DNA: TGTGCCAGCAGCTTGGGACTAGCGGGAGGGCCGTGGCAGTTCTTC. Translated, it gives CASSLGLAGGPWQFF. The chain is built from TRBV5-8 and TRBJ2-1; 14 nucleotides agree with TRBD2. Germline assignment: CDR1 SGHTS and CDR2 YDEGEE. The CDR3 has 15 residues. The V and J ends lost 0 bases and 12 bases, in that order; junction bases with no gene match: 5. Supplemented by reference TRBV5-8 and TRBJ2-1, the full variable domain reads EAGVTQSPTHLIKTRGQQATLRCSPISGHTSVYWYQQALGLGLQFLLWYDEGEERNRGNFPPRFSGRQFPNYSSELNVNALELEDSALYLCASSLGLAGGPWQFFGPGTRLTVL.

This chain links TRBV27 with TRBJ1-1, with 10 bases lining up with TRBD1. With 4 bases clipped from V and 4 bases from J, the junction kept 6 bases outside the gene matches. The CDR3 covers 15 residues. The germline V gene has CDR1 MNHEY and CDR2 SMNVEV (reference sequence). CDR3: CASSSTGTGATEAFF. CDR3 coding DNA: TGTGCCAGCAGTTCGACCGGGACAGGGGCCACTGAAGCTTTCTTT.

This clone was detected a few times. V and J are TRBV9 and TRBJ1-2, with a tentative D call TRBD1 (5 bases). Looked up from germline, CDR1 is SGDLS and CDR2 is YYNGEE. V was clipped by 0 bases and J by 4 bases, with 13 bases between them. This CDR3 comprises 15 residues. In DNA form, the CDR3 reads TGTGCCAGCAGCGTAGCTGGAGGGGAGATCTATGGCTACACCTTC. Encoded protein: CASSVAGGEIYGYTF. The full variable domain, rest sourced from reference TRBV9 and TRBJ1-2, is DSGVTQTPKHLITATGQRVTLRCSPRSGDLSVYWYQQSLDQGLQFLIQYYNGEERAKGNILERFSAQQFPDLHSELNLSSLELGDSALYFCASSVAGGEIYGYTFGSGTRLTVV.

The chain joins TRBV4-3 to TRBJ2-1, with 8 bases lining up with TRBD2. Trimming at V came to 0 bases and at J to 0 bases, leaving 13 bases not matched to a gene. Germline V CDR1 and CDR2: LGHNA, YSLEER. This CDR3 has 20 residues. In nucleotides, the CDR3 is TGCGCCAGCAGCCAAGATTGGGCGCGAGCGGGGGTGAGCTCCTACAATGAGCAGTTCTTC. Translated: CASSQDWARAGVSSYNEQFF.

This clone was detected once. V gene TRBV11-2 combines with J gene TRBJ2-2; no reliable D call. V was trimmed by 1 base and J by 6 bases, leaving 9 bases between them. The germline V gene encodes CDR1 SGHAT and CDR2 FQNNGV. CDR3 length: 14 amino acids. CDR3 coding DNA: TGTGCCAGCAGCTTAGTGATTGGCTCCGGGGAGCTGTTTTTT. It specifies CASSLVIGSGELFF.